This TCR beta chain was captured by sequencing in a study of radiotherapy plus CTLA-4 blockade in lung cancer. TCRdb's table, derived via immunoSEQ multiplex PCR, lists solely in-frame clones and lacks some. Of tens of thousands of clones in the sample, roughly 79% were seen once. Only a few counts were recorded for this clone. The source of this sequence is a human donor with non-small cell lung cancer who had a partial response to radiotherapy plus ipilimumab. Some clones in this sample may be carry-over from other donors' samples. This material consisted of peripheral blood, taken from a patient treated with radiotherapy plus ipilimumab.

The CDR3 coding sequence is TGTGCCAGCAGTGGAGTACAGGGTAGCAATCAGCCCCAGCATTTT. As protein: CASSGVQGSNQPQHF. The chain combines TRBV27 with TRBJ1-5; possible D gene TRBD1, 6 bases. V was shortened by 5 bases and J by 0 bases, with 11 bases between the two germline ends. CDR3 length equals 15 residues. From germline, CDR1 is MNHEY and CDR2 SMNVEV (reference sequence).